The 11 T cell receptor beta chains below come from one sample, sequenced in a study of blood T cell repertoires in COVID-19. Only in-frame clones appear in the TCRdb table, and some are missing; sequencing was by immunoSEQ multiplex PCR. This table holds 200,000 to 300,000 clones, approximately 84% found once. The sequenced sample consisted of peripheral blood. The source of these receptors is a middle-aged man with acute or convalescent COVID-19.

This clone was seen more than once but under ten times. The J gene is TRBJ2-3, the V gene TRBV4-1, with a weak D call TRBD2 (6 bases). Trimming shortened V by 0 bases and J by 4 bases, and 17 bases separated the two germline ends. This CDR3 comprises 17 residues. CDR1 is MGHRA and CDR2 is YSYEKL in the germline V gene. CDR3 DNA sequence: TGCGCCAGCAGCCAAGAATGGAGAACTAGCTTTGCAGATACGCAGTATTTT. It translates to CASSQEWRTSFADTQYF.

The J gene is TRBJ2-7, the V gene TRBV7-3, with TRBD2 matching 8 bases. CDR1 is SGHTA, CDR2 FQGTGA, per germline. V was pared by 2 bases and J by 1 base, with 4 bases of the junction left unmatched. The CDR3 length is 15 residues. The CDR3 protein is CASSLSAGGSYEQYF. The DNA for the CDR3 is TGTGCCAGCAGCTTATCTGCGGGAGGTTCCTACGAGCAGTACTTC.

This sequence joins TRBV6-5 and TRBJ1-2, with 8 nucleotides matching TRBD1. Germline-derived CDR1 and CDR2 are MNHEY and SVGAGI. Losses at the gene ends were 6 bases for V and 4 bases for J; bases not matched to a gene: 10. The CDR3 spans 15 residues. In DNA, the CDR3 is TGTGCCAGCAGGTCGACAGGGGAATATCGCTATGGCTACACCTTC. Protein: CASRSTGEYRYGYTF.

The chain carries TRBV7-8 and TRBJ1-2, with 8 bases fitting TRBD1. CDR1 is SGHVS and CDR2 is FQNEAQ in the germline V gene. With V trimmed by 3 bases and J by 4 bases, 7 bases remained unmatched. This CDR3 region has 15 residues. The CDR3 loop is CASSLSQGAGYGYTF. The CDR3 DNA reads as TGTGCCAGCAGCTTGAGTCAGGGGGCCGGCTATGGCTACACCTTC.

The CDR3 reads CATSREQGVTNEKLFF. In DNA, the CDR3 is TGTGCCACCAGCAGAGAGCAAGGAGTAACTAATGAAAAACTGTTTTTT. V and J are TRBV15 and TRBJ1-4; no clear D. V was pared by 0 bases and J by 1 base, with 9 bases between. The germline gives CDR1 LNHNV, CDR2 YYDKDF (reference sequence). This CDR3 is 16 amino acids long.

The V and J genes are TRBV6-1 and TRBJ1-2; D is unclear. Trimming took off 1 base at V and 6 bases at J, with 9 bases between the two ends. CDR1 and CDR2 (germline): MNHNS, SASEGT. The CDR3 runs 13 residues. The CDR3 DNA sequence: TGTGCCAGCAGTGAAGTGGGAGAAGATGGCTACACCTTC. Its protein product is CASSEVGEDGYTF.

Comment on this clone: The junction does not match germline at one end; this may be a read error. Other DNA sequences in this sample translate to the same CDR3. V gene TRBV7-8 combines with J gene TRBJ2-5; 12 nucleotides match TRBD2. The CDR3 extends over 15 amino acids. Germline-derived CDR1 and CDR2 are SGHVS and FQNEAQ. Written as DNA, the CDR3 is TGTGCCAGCAGCCTAGCGGGAGGGCCGGGAGAGACCCAGTACTTC. Its protein product is CASSLAGGPGETQYF.

The chain employs TRBV7-3 and TRBJ2-7; the D is unclear. This CDR3 has 16 amino acids. The germline V gene has CDR1 SGHTA and CDR2 FQGTGA. V lost 5 bases to trimming and J lost 2 bases, with 19 bases between them. The CDR3 loop reads CASSPSPTYGTYEQYF. Here the CDR3 DNA reads TGTGCCAGCAGCCCCTCCCCGACATACGGCACCTACGAGCAGTACTTC.

This clone showed up just once. The V call is TRBV6-4, the J call TRBJ1-5; possibly TRBD1 for D (5 bases). CDR3 length: 12 amino acids. Trimming left V 6 bases short and J 9 bases short, with 12 bases between. CDR1 is MRHNA and CDR2 is SNTAGT in the germline V gene. The CDR3 is CASRQGAGPQHF. Written as DNA, the CDR3 is TGTGCCAGCAGGCAGGGCGCAGGGCCCCAGCATTTT.

The chain links TRBV3-1 (or the pseudogene TRBV3-2) to TRBJ1-1, with D tentatively TRBD1 (5 bases). CDR1 and CDR2 from the germline V gene are LGHDT and YNNKEL (reference sequence). V lost 4 bases to trimming and J lost 4 bases, with 10 bases between them. The CDR3 length is 13 residues. For the CDR3, the DNA is TGTGCCAGCAGCCCCAGGGTGGGCACTGAAGCTTTCTTT. Translation: CASSPRVGTEAFF.

The chain couples TRBV10-3 to TRBJ1-5; D is ambiguous. Trimming took 1 base from V and 6 from J, leaving 16 bases between them. Germline V gene lookup returns CDR1 ENHRY and CDR2 SYGVKD. This CDR3 comprises 16 residues. The CDR3 spells CAISEWAAPDAQPQHF. In DNA form, the CDR3 reads TGTGCCATCAGTGAGTGGGCCGCCCCAGATGCTCAGCCCCAGCATTTT.